This T cell receptor beta chain was identified during a study of cytomegalovirus exposure and HLA in healthy donors. J was trimmed by 0 bases and V by 6 bases; bases with no gene match: 7. CDR1 and CDR2 (germline): MNHNY, SVGAGI (reference sequence). The CDR3 has 16 amino acids. Study-level points and caveats: Highest at DRB1 and lowest at HLA-C, TCR association rates differed among HLA loci in a later analysis. Relative to equally common others, HLA-associated TCR beta chains showed greater clonal expansion in a later analysis. The productive fraction for most TCR beta V segments was about 87% or about 30% in an earlier analysis. CMV serostatus was the only immune exposure information that was available.

The PCR was carried out with 60 Vbeta primers and 13 Jbeta primers. Here immunoSEQ multiplex PCR was the method, and the copy in TCRdb shows in-frame clones only, minus some. The sample carries roughly 150,000 clones, more than 75% recorded once. Of note for this clone: What it binds is not known.

This clonotype originated in a girl aged 2 to 9 in good health and CMV-seropositive. The J gene is TRBJ2-3, the V gene TRBV6-6; 9 bases are a match to TRBD2. Sequenced material: PBMCs. The CDR3 nucleotides read TGTGCCAGCAGACCGTCGACTAGCGGAAGCACAGATACGCAGTATTTT. It specifies CASRPSTSGSTDTQYF.